The T cell receptor beta chain described here comes from a study of blood T cells in healthy people across ages. Then a second PCR, running about 6 to 12 cycles, was carried out with a sample-barcoded 5' primer and a J-beta primer mix. Via MiXCR, TCRdb re-called the 5' RACE reads, giving one row per CDR3 protein. The data show roughly 500,000 distinct CDR3 sequences, approximately 30% seen once. V lost 0 bases, J lost 5 bases, and 13 bases lay in between. CDR1 SQVTM and CDR2 ANQGSEA come from the germline V gene. The CDR3 loop spans 14 amino acids. Russia was home to the donors, healthy Caucasian individuals aged about 6 to 90. A few counts support this clonotype.

The chain links TRBV29-1 to TRBJ2-5; D possibly corresponds to TRBD1 (8 bases). This receptor was identified in a woman in her 70s in good health. What was sequenced was blood. The CDR3 region has the DNA TGCAGCGTTGAAGACAGGGGGCGGGGGGAGACCCAGTACTTC. It specifies CSVEDRGRGETQYF.